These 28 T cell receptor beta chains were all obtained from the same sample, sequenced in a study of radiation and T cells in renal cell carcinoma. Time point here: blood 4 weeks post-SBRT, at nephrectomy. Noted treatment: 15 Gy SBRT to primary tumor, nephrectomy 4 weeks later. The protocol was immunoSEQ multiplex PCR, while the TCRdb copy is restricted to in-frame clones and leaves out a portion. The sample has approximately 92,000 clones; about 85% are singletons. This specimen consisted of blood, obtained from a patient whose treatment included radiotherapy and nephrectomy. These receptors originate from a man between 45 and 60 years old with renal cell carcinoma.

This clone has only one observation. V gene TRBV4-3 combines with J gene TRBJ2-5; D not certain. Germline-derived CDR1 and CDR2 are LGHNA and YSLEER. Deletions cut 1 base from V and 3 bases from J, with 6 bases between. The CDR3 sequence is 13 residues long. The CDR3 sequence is CASSQANKETQYF. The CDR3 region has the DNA TGCGCCAGCAGCCAAGCAAACAAAGAGACCCAGTACTTC.

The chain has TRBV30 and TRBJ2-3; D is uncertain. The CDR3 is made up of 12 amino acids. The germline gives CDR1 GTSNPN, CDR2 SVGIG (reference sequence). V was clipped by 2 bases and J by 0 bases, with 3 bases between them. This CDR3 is CAWSRSTDTQYF. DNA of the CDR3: TGTGCCTGGAGTCGTAGCACAGATACGCAGTATTTT.

CDR3 region: CASSPGPISGNTIYF. CDR3 nucleotide sequence: TGTGCCAGCAGCCCCGGGCCGATCTCTGGAAACACCATATATTTT. The chain carries TRBV7-2 and TRBJ1-3; D is uncertain. The CDR3 extends over 15 amino acids. V was cut by 5 bases and J by 0 bases, with 11 bases left in between. CDR1 SGHTA and CDR2 FQGNSA come from the germline V gene.

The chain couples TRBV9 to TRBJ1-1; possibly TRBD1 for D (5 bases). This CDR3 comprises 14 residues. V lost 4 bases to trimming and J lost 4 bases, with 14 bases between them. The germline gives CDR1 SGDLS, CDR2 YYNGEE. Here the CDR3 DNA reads TGTGCCAGCAGCACAGGCGGGGTTCCCACTGAAGCTTTCTTT. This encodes CASSTGGVPTEAFF. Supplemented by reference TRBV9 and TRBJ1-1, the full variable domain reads DSGVTQTPKHLITATGQRVTLRCSPRSGDLSVYWYQQSLDQGLQFLIQYYNGEERAKGNILERFSAQQFPDLHSELNLSSLELGDSALYFCASSTGGVPTEAFFGQGTRLTVV.

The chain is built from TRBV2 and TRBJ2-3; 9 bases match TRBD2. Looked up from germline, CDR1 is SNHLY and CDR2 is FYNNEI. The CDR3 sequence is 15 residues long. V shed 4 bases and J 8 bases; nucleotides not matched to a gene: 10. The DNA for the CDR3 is TGTGCCAGCAGTGCCCGCGGGGGGGCCCAGGGTACGCAGTATTTT. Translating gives CASSARGGAQGTQYF. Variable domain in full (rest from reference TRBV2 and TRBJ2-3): EPEVTQTPSHQVTQMGQEVILRCVPISNHLYFYWYRQILGQKVEFLVSFYNNEISEKSEIFDDQFSVERPDGSNFTLKIRSTKLEDSAMYFCASSARGGAQGTQYFGPGTRLTVL.

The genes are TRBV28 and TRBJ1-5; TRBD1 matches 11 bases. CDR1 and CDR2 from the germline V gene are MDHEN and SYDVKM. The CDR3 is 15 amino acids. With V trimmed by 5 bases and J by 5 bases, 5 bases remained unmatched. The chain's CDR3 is CASSDGQGAYQPQHF. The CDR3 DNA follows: TGTGCCAGCAGTGACGGACAGGGGGCCTATCAGCCCCAGCATTTT.

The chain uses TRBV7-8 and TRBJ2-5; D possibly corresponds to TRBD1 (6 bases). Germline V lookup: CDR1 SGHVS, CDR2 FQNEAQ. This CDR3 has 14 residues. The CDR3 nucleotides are TGTGCTACTACAGGGAAAAAGACGAAAGAGACCCAGTACTTC. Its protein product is CATTGKKTKETQYF.

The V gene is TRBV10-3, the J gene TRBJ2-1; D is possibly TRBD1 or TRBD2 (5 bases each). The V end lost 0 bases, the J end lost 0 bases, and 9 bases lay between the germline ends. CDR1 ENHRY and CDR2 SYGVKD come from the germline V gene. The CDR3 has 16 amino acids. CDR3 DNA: TGTGCCATCAGTGAGTCTGGTGGGGGCTCCTACAATGAGCAGTTCTTC. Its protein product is CAISESGGGSYNEQFF.

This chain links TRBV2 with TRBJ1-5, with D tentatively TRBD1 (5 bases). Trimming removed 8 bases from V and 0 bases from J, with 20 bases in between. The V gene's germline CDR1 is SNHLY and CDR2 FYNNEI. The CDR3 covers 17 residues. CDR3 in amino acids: CASERGRPPYSNQPQHF. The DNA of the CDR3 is TGTGCCAGCGAACGGGGACGCCCTCCTTATAGCAATCAGCCCCAGCATTTT.

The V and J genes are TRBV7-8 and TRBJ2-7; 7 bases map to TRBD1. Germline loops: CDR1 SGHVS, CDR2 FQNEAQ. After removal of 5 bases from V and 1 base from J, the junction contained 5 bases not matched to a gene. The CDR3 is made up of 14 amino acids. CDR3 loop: CASSGTAESYEQYF. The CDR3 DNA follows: TGTGCCAGCAGCGGGACAGCTGAGTCCTACGAGCAGTACTTC.

CDR3 residues: CASSRQGATTGELFF. CDR3 coding DNA: TGTGCCAGTAGTAGGCAGGGGGCGACCACCGGGGAGCTGTTTTTT. J is TRBJ2-2 and V is TRBV19; 8 bases line up with TRBD1. Germline values: CDR1 LNHDA, CDR2 SQIVND (reference sequence). CDR3 size: 15 residues. V lost 4 bases to trimming and J lost 4 bases; unmatched junction nucleotides: 5.

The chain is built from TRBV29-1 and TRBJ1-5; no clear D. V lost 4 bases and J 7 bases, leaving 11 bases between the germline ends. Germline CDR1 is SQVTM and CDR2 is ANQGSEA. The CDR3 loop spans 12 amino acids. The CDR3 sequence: CSVARADQPQHF. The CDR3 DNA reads TGCAGCGTTGCGAGGGCCGACCAGCCCCAGCATTTT.

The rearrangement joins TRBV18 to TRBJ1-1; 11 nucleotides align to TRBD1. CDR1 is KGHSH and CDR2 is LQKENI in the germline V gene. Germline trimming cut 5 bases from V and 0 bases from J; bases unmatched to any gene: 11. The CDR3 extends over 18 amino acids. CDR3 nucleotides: TGTGCCAGCTCATCCGGACAGGGGGCGCTTTCGCTGAACACTGAAGCTTTCTTT. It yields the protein CASSSGQGALSLNTEAFF. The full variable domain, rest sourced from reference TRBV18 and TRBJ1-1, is NAGVMQNPRHLVRRRGQEARLRCSPMKGHSHVYWYRQLPEEGLKFMVYLQKENIIDESGMPKERFSAEFPKEGPSILRIQQVVRGDSAAYFCASSSGQGALSLNTEAFFGQGTRLTVV.

Here the CDR3 reads CASSERSYGYTF. In DNA, the CDR3 is TGTGCCAGCAGTGAACGAAGCTATGGCTACACCTTC. This chain connects TRBV2 to TRBJ1-2; D is uncertain. Trimming shortened V by 2 bases and J by 4 bases, and 5 bases separated the two germline ends. This CDR3 contains 12 residues. Per germline, CDR1 SNHLY and CDR2 FYNNEI.

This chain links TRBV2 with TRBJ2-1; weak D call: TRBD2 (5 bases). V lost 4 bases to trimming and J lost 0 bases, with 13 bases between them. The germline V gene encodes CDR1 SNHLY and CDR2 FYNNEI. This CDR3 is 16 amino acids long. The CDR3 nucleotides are TGTGCCAGCAGTGTAGAAGCGGTTCCCTCCTACAATGAGCAGTTCTTC. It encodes CASSVEAVPSYNEQFF.

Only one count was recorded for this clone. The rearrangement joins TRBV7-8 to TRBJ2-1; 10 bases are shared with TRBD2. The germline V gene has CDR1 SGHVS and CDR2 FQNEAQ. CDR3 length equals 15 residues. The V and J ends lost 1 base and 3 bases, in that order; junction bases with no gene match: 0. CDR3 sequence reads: CASSLGTSGYNEQFF. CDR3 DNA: TGTGCCAGCAGCTTAGGGACTAGCGGCTACAATGAGCAGTTCTTC.

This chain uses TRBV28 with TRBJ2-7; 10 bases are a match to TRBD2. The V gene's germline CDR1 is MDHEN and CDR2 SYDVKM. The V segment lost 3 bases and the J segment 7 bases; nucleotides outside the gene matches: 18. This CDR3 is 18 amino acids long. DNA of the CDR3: TGTGCCAGCAGTTTCAGGGCTAGCGGGGGAGCTAAGACTTGGGAGCAGTACTTC. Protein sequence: CASSFRASGGAKTWEQYF.

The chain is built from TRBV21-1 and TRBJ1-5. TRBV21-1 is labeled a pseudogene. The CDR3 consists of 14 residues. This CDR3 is CASSKGSRGQPQHF. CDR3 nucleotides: TGTGCCAGCAGCAAAGGATCACGGGGGCAGCCCCAGCATTTT.

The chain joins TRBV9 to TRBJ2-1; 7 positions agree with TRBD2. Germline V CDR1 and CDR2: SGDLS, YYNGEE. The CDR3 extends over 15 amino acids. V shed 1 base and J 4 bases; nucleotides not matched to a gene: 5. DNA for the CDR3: TGTGCCAGCAGCGTATCTAGCGGACTTTACAATGAGCAGTTCTTC. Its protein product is CASSVSSGLYNEQFF.

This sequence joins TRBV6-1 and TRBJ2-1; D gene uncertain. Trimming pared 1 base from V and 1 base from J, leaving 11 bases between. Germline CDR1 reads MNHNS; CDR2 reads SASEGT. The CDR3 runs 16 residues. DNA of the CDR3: TGTGCCAGCAGTGAAGTTATAACTTTATCCTACAATGAGCAGTTCTTC. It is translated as CASSEVITLSYNEQFF.

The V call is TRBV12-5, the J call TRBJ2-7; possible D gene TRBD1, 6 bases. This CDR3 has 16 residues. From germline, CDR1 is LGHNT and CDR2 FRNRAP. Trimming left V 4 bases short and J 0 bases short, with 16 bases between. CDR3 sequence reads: CASGYDADRSSYEQYF. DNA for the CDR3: TGTGCTAGTGGTTATGACGCCGACAGGAGCTCCTACGAGCAGTACTTC. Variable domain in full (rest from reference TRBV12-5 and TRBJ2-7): DARVTQTPRHKVTEMGQEVTMRCQPILGHNTVFWYRQTMMQGLELLAYFRNRAPLDDSGMPKDRFSAEMPDATLATLKIQPSEPRDSAVYFCASGYDADRSSYEQYFGPGTRLTVT.

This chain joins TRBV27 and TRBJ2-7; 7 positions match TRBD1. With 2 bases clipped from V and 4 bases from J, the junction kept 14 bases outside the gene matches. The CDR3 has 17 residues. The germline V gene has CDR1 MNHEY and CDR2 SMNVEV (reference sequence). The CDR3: CASSLTDRPTGLYEQYF. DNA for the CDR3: TGTGCCAGCAGTTTAACCGATCGACCGACAGGGCTTTACGAGCAGTACTTC.

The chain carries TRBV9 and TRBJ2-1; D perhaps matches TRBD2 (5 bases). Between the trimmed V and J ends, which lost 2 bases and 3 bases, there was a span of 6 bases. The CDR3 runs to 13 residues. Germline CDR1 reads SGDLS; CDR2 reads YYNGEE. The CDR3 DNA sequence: TGTGCCAGCAGCGTCGGGGTCTACAATGAGCAGTTCTTC. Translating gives CASSVGVYNEQFF. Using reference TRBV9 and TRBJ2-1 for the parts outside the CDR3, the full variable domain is DSGVTQTPKHLITATGQRVTLRCSPRSGDLSVYWYQQSLDQGLQFLIQYYNGEERAKGNILERFSAQQFPDLHSELNLSSLELGDSALYFCASSVGVYNEQFFGPGTRLTVL.

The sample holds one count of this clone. Written as DNA, the CDR3 is TGCGCCAGCAGGAGGACAGGGGCGAGAACTGAAGCTTTCTTT. Its protein is CASRRTGARTEAFF. The V and J genes are TRBV5-1 and TRBJ1-1, with 9 bases matching TRBD1. V was clipped by 5 bases and J by 5 bases; unmatched bases: 7. Per germline, CDR1 SGHRS and CDR2 YFSETQ. The CDR3 runs to 14 residues.

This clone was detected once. CDR3 bases: TGTGCCAGCAGCTACGGGACAGGAGTTAATCAGCCCCAGCATTTT. Its translation is CASSYGTGVNQPQHF. J is TRBJ1-5 and V is TRBV28, with 8 positions matching TRBD1. This CDR3 has 15 amino acids. Germline V lookup: CDR1 MDHEN, CDR2 SYDVKM. The ends lost 6 bases at V and 4 bases at J; junction bases unmatched: 8.

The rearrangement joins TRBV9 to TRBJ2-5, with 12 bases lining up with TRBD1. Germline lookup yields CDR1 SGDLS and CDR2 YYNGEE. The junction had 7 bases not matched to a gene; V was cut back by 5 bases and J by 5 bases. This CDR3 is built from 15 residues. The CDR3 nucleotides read TGTGCCAGCAGTGAAGGGACAGGGGGCTTGGAGACCCAGTACTTC. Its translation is CASSEGTGGLETQYF.

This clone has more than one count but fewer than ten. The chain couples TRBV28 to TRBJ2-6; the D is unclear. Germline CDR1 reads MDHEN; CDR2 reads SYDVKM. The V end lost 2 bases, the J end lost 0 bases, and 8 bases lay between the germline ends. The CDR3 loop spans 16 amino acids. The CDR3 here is CASSLRRHSGANVLTF. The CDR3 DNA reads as TGTGCCAGCAGTTTAAGGAGACACTCTGGGGCCAACGTCCTGACTTTC.

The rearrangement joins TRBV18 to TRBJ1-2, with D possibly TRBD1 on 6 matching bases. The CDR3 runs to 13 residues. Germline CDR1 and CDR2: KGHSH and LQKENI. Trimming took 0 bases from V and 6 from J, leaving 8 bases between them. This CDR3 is CASSPPEGDGYTF. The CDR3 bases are TGTGCCAGCTCACCACCGGAGGGGGATGGCTACACCTTC. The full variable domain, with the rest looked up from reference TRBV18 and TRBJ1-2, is NAGVMQNPRHLVRRRGQEARLRCSPMKGHSHVYWYRQLPEEGLKFMVYLQKENIIDESGMPKERFSAEFPKEGPSILRIQQVVRGDSAAYFCASSPPEGDGYTFGSGTRLTVV.